Sequencing of this TCR beta chain was carried out in a study of beta chain features in type 1 diabetes. Study-wide results and caveats: Patients' naive, central memory and Treg TCRB repertoires seemed closer to one another than those of healthy donors.

Expressed TCRB transcripts were sequenced because the isolated RNA had all been reverse transcribed beforehand. The table came from immunoSEQ multiplex PCR; TCRdb's copy has only in-frame clones and leaves some out. The sample contains over 500,000 clones, around a sixth of which appear only once. On this clone itself: Its antigen is not identified.

The V gene end was trimmed by 6 bases and the J gene end by 5 bases; junction bases not matched to a gene: 5. Germline V gene lookup returns CDR1 MNHEY and CDR2 SVGAGI. This CDR3 spans 13 amino acids. The chain joins TRBV6-5 to TRBJ1-2, with TRBD1 identical over 8 bases. This receptor was identified in a young man in good health. The sequencing input was naive CD4+ T cells from blood. CDR3 region: CASRLQGAYGYTF. In DNA, the CDR3 is TGTGCCAGCAGACTTCAGGGGGCGTATGGCTACACCTTC.